This TCR beta chain originates from a study of T cells after yellow fever vaccination. Across the study: Low-cell-number fractions underwent preparation using SMART-Seq v4 Ultra Low Input.

The CDR3 runs to 16 residues. Germline-derived CDR1 and CDR2 are SGHTA and FQGNSA. The V gene end was trimmed by 3 bases and the J gene end by 5 bases; junction bases not matched to a gene: 12. With regard to this clonotype: Antigen unknown.

A 5'RACE template-switching step, the method used to make TCR cDNA, added a universal primer site and UMIs. MiXCR, run by TCRdb on the 5' RACE reads, gives a single entry per CDR3 protein. The table lists a few hundred thousand distinct CDR3 sequences, approximately 4% of them singletons. General study findings and limits: Most primary-vaccination clones reappeared after the booster (more than 95% CD4, about 90% CD8). A small proportion of clonotypes was detected in both the CD4 and CD8 compartments.

The gene calls are TRBV7-2 and TRBJ1-1, with TRBD1 matching 7 bases. Sequencing was performed on PBMCs, taken 5 days after the yellow fever booster vaccination. The source of this sequence is a man between 18 and 29 years old who received the YFV17D yellow fever vaccine. The CDR3 sequence: CASSFLGDRAGTEAFF. The CDR3 coding sequence is TGTGCCAGCAGCTTTTTGGGCGACAGGGCGGGAACTGAAGCTTTCTTT.